This is a list of T cell receptor beta chains from one sample in a study of blood T cells in healthy people across ages. TCRdb processed the 5' RACE reads anew with MiXCR; each CDR3 protein has one entry. The sample includes more than 600,000 distinct CDR3 sequences, around a quarter of them seen just once. These data were also reused for a study on T cells of mothers and their children.

The sequenced material came from blood. The receptors stem from a boy between 5 and 17 years old in good health. CDR3s include the opening cysteine and the closing phenylalanine or tryptophan. The D gene is left open where the match is weak. Some rows have no size entry. The others give once, few or many, or a class for an expanded clone.

V	J	size	D	DNA	CDR3
TRBV28	TRBJ2-5	once	TRBD1	TGTGCCAGCAGTTATGGGGGACAGTTCCAAGAGACCCAGTACTTC	CASSYGGQFQETQYF
TRBV20-1	TRBJ1-1	few	NA	TGCAGTGCTATAGCAGGGGAGGTCACTGAAGCTTTCTTT	CSAIAGEVTEAFF
TRBV24-1	TRBJ1-2	NA	TRBD1	TGTGCCACCAGTGATGGGACAGCCCACTATGGCTACACCTTC	CATSDGTAHYGYTF
TRBV18	TRBJ2-5	NA	NA	TGTGCCAACTCATTCCTAGCGCTGATAAAAGAGACCCAGTACTTC	CANSFLALIKETQYF
TRBV27	TRBJ2-3	NA	NA	TGTGCCAGCAGTCTCAACCGAATCGCCACAGATACGCAGTATTTT	CASSLNRIATDTQYF
TRBV20-1	TRBJ2-1	NA	TRBD2	TGCAGTGCCAGCAGCGGGAGGGCGAACAATGAGCAGTTCTTC	CSASSGRANNEQFF
TRBV2	TRBJ2-2	once	NA	TGTGCCAGCACTGGCTTACAGGGTCACGGGGAGCTGTTTTTT	CASTGLQGHGELFF
TRBV7-7	TRBJ2-5	few	NA	TGTGCTAGCAGCCCCCGGGACACGGAGACCCAGTACTTC	CASSPRDTETQYF
TRBV18	TRBJ1-1	NA	NA	TGTGCCAGCTCACCTTTGAGGGAGGGCAGCACTGAAGCTTTCTTT	CASSPLREGSTEAFF
TRBV12-3/TRBV12-4	TRBJ2-1	NA	NA	TGTGCCAGCAGTTTAGCGCCGGGGCGGGACATTGAGCAGTTCTTC	CASSLAPGRDIEQFF
TRBV28	TRBJ2-3	NA	TRBD2	TGTGCCAGCAGTGATGGACTAGCGGGTCTTCCCACAGATACGCAGTATTTT	CASSDGLAGLPTDTQYF
TRBV28	TRBJ1-5	few	NA	TGTGCCAGCAGTTCCGCGTCTGGGGGCAATCAGCCCCAGCATTTT	CASSSASGGNQPQHF
TRBV5-1	TRBJ2-6	NA	NA	TGCGCCAGCAGCTCCGACAGTACCTGGCCTGGGGCCAACGTCCTGACTTTC	CASSSDSTWPGANVLTF
TRBV11-2	TRBJ1-2	few	NA	TGTGCCAGCAGCCTGCGGGGGGCGCACTATGGCTACACCTTC	CASSLRGAHYGYTF
TRBV28	TRBJ2-3	NA	TRBD2	TGTGCCAGCAGTTTAGTTCTAGCGGGACGGGATACGCAGTATTTT	CASSLVLAGRDTQYF
TRBV3-1	TRBJ2-3	NA	NA	TGTGCCAGCAGCGAAAGGGTCAGAGGCACAGATACGCAGTATTTT	CASSERVRGTDTQYF
TRBV10-3	TRBJ2-7	NA	NA	TGTGCCATCGGGTCGCCAGGGAGCTCCTACGAGCAGTACTTC	CAIGSPGSSYEQYF
TRBV3-1	TRBJ1-4	NA	NA	TGTGCCAGCAGCAAAAATGAAAAACTGTTTTTT	CASSKNEKLFF
TRBV4-2	TRBJ2-3	few	NA	TGTGCCAGCAGCCAAGGCCTAGCCTCAGATACGCAGTATTTT	CASSQGLASDTQYF
TRBV29-1	TRBJ2-3	NA	NA	TGCAGCGGGGGCGAGGGGACGCAGTATTTT	CSGGEGTQYF
TRBV5-1	TRBJ2-7	few	TRBD2	TGCGCCAGCAGCTCCCGACTAGCCGCCCTTTACGAGCAGTACTTC	CASSSRLAALYEQYF
TRBV27	TRBJ2-7	NA	TRBD2	TGTGCCAGCAGTCTCTCGACTAGCTTTTACGAGCAGTACTTC	CASSLSTSFYEQYF
TRBV5-5	TRBJ2-5	NA	NA	TGTGCCAGCAGCTTCTACATATCAGAGAGCCAGTACTTC	CASSFYISESQYF
TRBV7-3	TRBJ2-5	NA	TRBD2	TGTGCCAGCAGCTTAGACGGGAGGGCCGGAGAGACCCAGTACTTC	CASSLDGRAGETQYF
TRBV3-1	TRBJ2-7	NA	NA	TGTGCCAGCAGCCCGCTGCGGCAGACCTACGAGCAGTACTTC	CASSPLRQTYEQYF
TRBV20-1	TRBJ2-7	NA	TRBD2	TGCAGTGCTAGAGATTTGGGGGAGGGGTCCTACGAGCAGTACTTC	CSARDLGEGSYEQYF
TRBV3-1	TRBJ2-7	few	NA	TGTGCCAGCAGCCAAGGTCTGGGGGGTGTAACCTACGAGCAGTACTTC	CASSQGLGGVTYEQYF
TRBV7-9	TRBJ2-7	NA	NA	TGTGCCAGCAGCTTAGTGGGCCAGGATCTCCGCGAGCAGTACTTC	CASSLVGQDLREQYF
TRBV5-1	TRBJ2-3	NA	NA	TGCGCCAGCAGCTTCCAAACGAGGGTGGATACGCAGTATTTT	CASSFQTRVDTQYF
TRBV5-1	TRBJ1-1	few	NA	TGCGCCAGCAGCCCTCAGGATCCGAGCAACACTGAAGCTTTCTTT	CASSPQDPSNTEAFF
TRBV7-9	TRBJ2-1	few	NA	TGTGCCAGCAGCACATCGCAGGGGATGGATGAGCAGTTCTTC	CASSTSQGMDEQFF
TRBV11-2	TRBJ2-7	NA	NA	TGTGCCAGCAGCTCGACAGATTCGATTTCCTACGAGCAGTACTTC	CASSSTDSISYEQYF
TRBV5-5	TRBJ2-7	few	NA	TGTGCCAGCAGACCTTTCGGGACTTACGAGCAGTACTTC	CASRPFGTYEQYF
TRBV4-3	TRBJ1-1	NA	NA	TGCGCCAGCAGCCAATTCCCCCCGGGAACTGAAGCTTTCTTT	CASSQFPPGTEAFF
TRBV3-1	TRBJ1-2	NA	NA	TGTGCCAGCAGCCAAGCGTCAATAGATGGCTACACCTTC	CASSQASIDGYTF
TRBV12-3/TRBV12-4	TRBJ2-1	NA	TRBD2	TGTGCCAGCAGTTTGGGGGCGGGGGGCCTCTATGAGCAGTTCTTC	CASSLGAGGLYEQFF
TRBV27	TRBJ1-4	few	NA	TGTGCCAGCAGTCCTACAGGAAATGAAAAACTGTTTTTT	CASSPTGNEKLFF
TRBV27	TRBJ1-5	NA	TRBD1	TGTGCCAGCAGTCCCGGACAGGAGGGCCAGCCCCAGCATTTT	CASSPGQEGQPQHF
TRBV7-2	TRBJ1-5	once	NA	TGTGCCAGCAGCTTATCGGTCGGGGGTCAGCCCCAGCATTTT	CASSLSVGGQPQHF
TRBV7-2	TRBJ2-7	NA	NA	TGTGCCAGCAGCTTAGACGAGGCCTACGAGCAGTACTTC	CASSLDEAYEQYF
TRBV7-2	TRBJ2-7	few	TRBD2	TGTGCCAGCAGCCAAAGGGTCGGGGGGGTATACTACGAGCAGTACTTC	CASSQRVGGVYYEQYF
TRBV5-1	TRBJ2-1	NA	NA	TGCGCCAGCAGCTCGACAGGTAACTATGAGCAGTTCTTC	CASSSTGNYEQFF
TRBV7-3	TRBJ2-7	few	TRBD2	TGTGCCAGCAGCTTATTAGCGGGAGAGATGTACGAGCAGTACTTC	CASSLLAGEMYEQYF
TRBV7-2	TRBJ2-3	few	NA	TGTGCCAGCAGCTTATACGTGAGCACAGATACGCAGTATTTT	CASSLYVSTDTQYF
TRBV9	TRBJ2-6	few	NA	TGTGCCAGCAGCCCCTACGCTGGGGCCAACGTCCTGACTTTC	CASSPYAGANVLTF
TRBV9	TRBJ2-1	NA	NA	TGTGCCAGCAGCGAGTTGTCCTACAATGAGCAGTTCTTC	CASSELSYNEQFF
TRBV20-1	TRBJ1-4	NA	TRBD1	TGCAGTGCCCAGACAGGGGAGGGGAAACTGTTTTTT	CSAQTGEGKLFF
TRBV28	TRBJ2-7	few	NA	TGTGCCAGCAGTTTAACTATCGAGCAGTACTTC	CASSLTIEQYF
TRBV3-1	TRBJ2-5	NA	TRBD2	TGTGCCAGCAGCTATGGGACTAGCGGGGACGAGACCCAGTACTTC	CASSYGTSGDETQYF
TRBV13	TRBJ2-7	many	NA	TGTGCCAGCTCGGAGGGGGACGAGCAGTACTTC	CASSEGDEQYF
TRBV20-1	TRBJ2-7	few	NA	TGCAGTGCCCTTGTGGGGGAGAAGACCTACGAGCAGTACTTC	CSALVGEKTYEQYF
TRBV29-1	TRBJ1-3	NA	NA	TGCAGCGCTGTGACCCGGACAAGCTCTGGAAACACCATATATTTT	CSAVTRTSSGNTIYF
TRBV4-1	TRBJ2-6	few	TRBD1	TGCGCCAGCAGCCAAGATTACGGGACAGCGTACTCTGGGGCCAACGTCCTGACTTTC	CASSQDYGTAYSGANVLTF
TRBV4-1	TRBJ2-2	NA	TRBD2	TGCGCCAGCAGCCAAGCATTAACCGGACTAGGTCCCGGGGAGCTGTTTTTT	CASSQALTGLGPGELFF
TRBV24-1	TRBJ2-5	few	NA	TGTGCCACCAGTGATTGGGGGGCCCGAGAGACCCAGTACTTC	CATSDWGARETQYF